A single sample gave rise to the 12 T cell receptor beta chains below, sequenced in a study of T cell clonality in common variable immunodeficiency. Repertoires were generated with immunoSEQ multiplex PCR, while TCRdb's copy carries only in-frame clones and drops some. The table lists about 60,000 clones, with no singletons. What was sequenced was peripheral blood mononuclear cells. The receptors were sampled from a person aged 18-69 years in good health.

This clone has a count of ten or more. The read stops 3 residues short of the end of the CDR3; the missing end is completed from the germline J gene. V is TRBV12-3 or TRBV12-4 and J is TRBJ2-5, with TRBD2 matching 8 bases. Trimming cost V 7 bases and J 4 bases; bases outside gene matches: 5. The CDR3 totals 13 residues. CDR3 DNA, as far as it was read: TGTGCCAGCAATACCCTAGCGGGAGAGACC. This gives the protein CASNTLAGET. The whole CDR3 reads CASNTLAGETQYF.

This clone occurred a few times. The CDR3 here is CASSAGTGPNEKLFF. The CDR3 DNA, read in part, is TGTGCCAGCAGCGCGGGGACAGGTCCTAATGAAAAA. This chain uses TRBV7-6 with TRBJ1-4, with TRBD1 matching 8 bases. The observed sequence ends 3 residues before the CDR3 terminus, with the missing tail filled in from the germline J gene. The V gene end was trimmed by 5 bases and the J gene end by 3 bases; junction bases not matched to a gene: 5. The CDR3 runs to 15 residues. The germline V gene encodes CDR1 SGHVS and CDR2 FNYEAQ.

This clone was observed many times. Read data end 3 residues before the CDR3 end; the end is taken from the germline J gene. V and J are TRBV10-3 and TRBJ1-2; 9 positions agree with TRBD1. Germline V gene lookup returns CDR1 ENHRY and CDR2 SYGVKD. The CDR3 loop spans 16 amino acids. V was pared by 9 bases and J by 2 bases, with 13 bases of the junction left unmatched. The covered CDR3 bases are TGTGCCATTACACCGGGACAGGGTGTCCCGAACTATGGC. Translated, it gives CAITPGQGVPNYG. The entire CDR3 protein is CAITPGQGVPNYGYTF.

This clone was seen repeatedly, ten times or more. With the read ending 3 residues before the CDR3 end, the germline J gene is used to fill in that end. This sequence joins TRBV28 and TRBJ2-7, with 7 bases identical to TRBD2. Losses at the gene ends were 6 bases for V and 5 bases for J; bases not matched to a gene: 16. CDR1 is MDHEN and CDR2 is SYDVKM in the germline V gene. The CDR3 totals 16 residues. The CDR3 region is CASSPSTSFISHEQYF. The DNA read from the CDR3 is TGTGCCAGCAGCCCTTCGACTAGCTTCATTTCCCACGAG.

In this sample, this clone turned up many times. The read ends 3 residues before the CDR3 terminus; that terminus is restored from the germline J gene. The chain has TRBV5-4 and TRBJ2-1; 15 bases are a match to TRBD2. The CDR3 is 15 amino acids. V was clipped by 4 bases and J by 7 bases; unmatched bases: 3. Germline values: CDR1 SGHNT, CDR2 YYREEE (reference sequence). The CDR3 DNA, read in part, is TGTGCCAGCAGCAGAGGGACTAGCGGGAGGAATGAG. It codes for CASSRGTSGRNE. The complete CDR3 protein is CASSRGTSGRNEQFF.

There are a few counts of this clone. The read is 3 residues too short to cover the CDR3 end, so that end is filled in from the germline J gene. V gene TRBV5-1 combines with J gene TRBJ2-3, with D maybe TRBD1 (6 bases). The CDR3 spans 15 residues. The germline V gene has CDR1 SGHRS and CDR2 YFSETQ. The part of the CDR3 DNA that was read is TGCGCCAGCAGCTTGGGACAGGCCTTCCAAGAGACG. Translated: CASSLGQAFQET. The full-length CDR3 reads as CASSLGQAFQETQYF.

This clone was seen at least ten times. The CDR3 extends 3 residues past the end of the read, so its final part is completed from the germline J gene. The chain carries TRBV19 and TRBJ2-5; maybe TRBD2 (7 bases). V gave up 8 bases and J gave up 0 bases, with 16 bases separating them. There are 15 residues in the CDR3. Per the germline V gene, CDR1 is LNHDA and CDR2 is SQIVND (reference sequence). CDR3 protein: CASQGGEGYQETQYF. The sequenced part of the CDR3 DNA is TGTGCCAGTCAAGGGGGGGAAGGGTACCAAGAGACC.

There are many counts of this clone. The DNA ends 3 residues before the CDR3 does, and the rest of the CDR3 is filled in from the germline J gene. This sequence joins TRBV19 and TRBJ1-1, with TRBD1 matching 11 bases. The J segment lost 2 bases and the V segment lost 7 bases, leaving 12 bases of the junction unmatched. This CDR3 spans 17 amino acids. Germline values: CDR1 LNHDA, CDR2 SQIVND (reference sequence). CDR3 sequence: CASTHHAGTGGNTEAFF. The part of the CDR3 DNA that was read is TGTGCCAGTACCCACCACGCTGGGACAGGGGGAAACACTGAA.

This clone was detected many times. The part of the CDR3 DNA that was read is TGTGCCAGCAGCCCCTCTGAGAAACTAGGCAACGAG. It yields the protein CASSPSEKLGNE. The complete CDR3 reads CASSPSEKLGNEQYF. The genes are TRBV7-9 and TRBJ2-7; tentatively, D is TRBD2 (5 bases). The sequenced fragment ends 3 residues before the CDR3 boundary, so the rest is inferred from the germline J gene. The CDR3 covers 15 residues. The V end lost 5 bases, the J end lost 5 bases, and 19 bases lay between the germline ends. Germline V gene lookup returns CDR1 SEHNR and CDR2 FQNEAQ (reference sequence).

This clone has at least ten counts. The CDR3 extends 3 residues past the end of the read, so its final part is completed from the germline J gene. The rearrangement links TRBV7-9 to TRBJ2-3, with TRBD2 matching 10 bases. The CDR3 sequence is 15 residues long. The germline gives CDR1 SEHNR, CDR2 FQNEAQ (reference sequence). The sequenced CDR3 bases are TGTGCCAGCAGCTCCGAGCGGGAGGGCCTCAAGTCG. As protein: CASSSEREGLKS. The whole CDR3 protein reads CASSSEREGLKSQYF.

Many counts were recorded for this clone. Read data end 3 residues before the CDR3 end; the end is taken from the germline J gene. V is TRBV19 and J is TRBJ1-4, with D tentatively TRBD1 (5 bases). CDR3 size: 13 residues. V was shortened by 3 bases and J by 8 bases, with 10 bases between the two germline ends. Germline V CDR1 and CDR2: LNHDA, SQIVND (reference sequence). The part of the CDR3 DNA that was read is TGTGCCAGTAGTATTCAAAGGGGCGAAAAA. It codes for CASSIQRGEK. The CDR3 as a whole reads CASSIQRGEKLFF. The entire variable domain, with the rest obtained from reference TRBV19 and TRBJ1-4, is as follows: DGGITQSPKYLFRKEGQNVTLSCEQNLNHDAMYWYRQDPGQGLRLIYYSQIVNDFQKGDIAEGYSVSREKKESFPLTVTSAQKNPTAFYLCASSIQRGEKLFFGSGTQLSVL.

This clone has ten or more counts. The sequenced part of the CDR3 DNA is TGTGCCAGTAGCCTAGCGGGAGGGCCCTCCAATGAG. This encodes CASSLAGGPSNE. The whole CDR3 is CASSLAGGPSNEQFF. The chain joins TRBV19 to TRBJ2-1, with 12 bases lining up with TRBD2. The read terminates 3 residues before the CDR3 end, so the remaining end is supplied by the germline J gene. J gave up 6 bases and V 6 bases, and 6 bases lay outside the gene matches. This CDR3 is 15 amino acids long. Per germline, CDR1 LNHDA and CDR2 SQIVND (reference sequence).